This T cell receptor (beta chain) emerged from a study of blood T cell repertoires in COVID-19. The repertoire was sequenced with immunoSEQ multiplex PCR; TCRdb's copy has only in-frame clones and lacks some. Of roughly 250,000 clones in the sample, 70% to 90% are singletons; the top ten hold approximately 3.3%. The clonotype comes from a woman in her 40s with acute or convalescent COVID-19. Input material: peripheral blood.

The CDR3 here is CASENPGQGRGYTF. For the CDR3, the DNA is TGTGCCAGCGAAAACCCGGGACAGGGACGCGGCTACACCTTC. The chain uses TRBV2 and TRBJ1-2; 9 bases line up with TRBD1. Germline trimming cut 8 bases from V and 8 bases from J; bases unmatched to any gene: 12. Germline V gives CDR1 SNHLY, CDR2 FYNNEI. This CDR3 has 14 residues.